The 2 T cell receptor beta chains below come from one sample, sequenced in a study of control samples from healthy donors and cancer patients. The protocol was immunoSEQ multiplex PCR, while the TCRdb copy is restricted to in-frame clones and leaves out a portion. The sample has more than 140,000 clones; about 90% are singletons. The sequenced sample was blood. Source of these receptors: a man aged 18 to 35 in good health.

J is TRBJ2-7 and V is TRBV3-1 (or the pseudogene TRBV3-2), with D maybe TRBD1 (6 bases). CDR1 and CDR2 (germline): LGHDT, YNNKEL (reference sequence). V lost 4 bases and J 4 bases, leaving 14 bases between the germline ends. The CDR3 is made up of 14 amino acids. The DNA for the CDR3 is TGTGCCAGCAGCCTATATGGACAGACTTACGAGCAGTACTTC. Encoded protein: CASSLYGQTYEQYF.

In DNA, the CDR3 is TGCGCCAGCGCCAAGGACAGCCCTGGGGCCAACGTCCTGACTTTC. Translating it yields CASAKDSPGANVLTF. The chain couples TRBV5-1 to TRBJ2-6; possible D gene TRBD1, 6 bases. The CDR3 has 15 amino acids. The V end was cut by 7 bases, the J end by 2 bases, with 13 bases between. Germline-derived CDR1 and CDR2 are SGHRS and YFSETQ.